A selection of T cell receptor beta chains follows, all from one sample in a study. One entry per CDR3 protein, called by TCRdb with MiXCR from the RT-PCR reads. This table has 650,000 to 800,000 distinct CDR3 sequences, approximately 15% appearing once. Source material: memory CD4+ T cells from blood. These receptors were obtained from a female donor in good health, serving as a healthy control. CDR3s include the opening cysteine and the closing phenylalanine or tryptophan. The order of the fields is clone size, J gene, V gene, D gene, CDR3 length, CDR3 protein, CDR3 DNA. A D gene is named only where the DNA matches it firmly. Clone sizes are given selectively: once, few, many, or a class where the clone is expanded.

NA,TRBJ2-1,TRBV20-1,TRBD2,13,CSARETSVGEQFF,TGCAGTGCTAGAGAGACTAGCGTGGGTGAGCAGTTCTTC
few,TRBJ2-5,TRBV29-1,NA,12,CSVDREGKTQYF,TGCAGCGTGGACAGGGAGGGAAAGACCCAGTACTTC
few,TRBJ2-1,TRBV7-3,NA,15,CASSLTIGDHNEQFF,TGTGCCAGCAGCTTAACAATAGGGGACCACAATGAGCAGTTCTTC
few,TRBJ1-6,TRBV20-1,TRBD1,13,CSAPGQPNSPLHF,TGCAGTGCTCCGGGACAGCCGAATTCACCCCTCCACTTT
NA,TRBJ2-3,TRBV5-1,TRBD2,17,CASSSGLAGGSTDTQYF,TGCGCCAGCAGCTCCGGACTAGCGGGGGGGAGCACAGATACGCAGTATTTT
few,TRBJ2-2,TRBV4-3,NA,19,CASSQDPIIAGPHEGELFF,TGCGCCAGCAGCCAAGATCCGATCATAGCCGGCCCTCACGAGGGGGAGCTGTTTTTT
NA,TRBJ2-7,TRBV7-2,NA,14,CASSTYTPGHEQYF,TGTGCCAGTTCGACATACACACCGGGCCACGAGCAGTACTTC
few,TRBJ2-7,TRBV9,TRBD2,15,CASSVGAGAYYEQYF,TGTGCCAGCAGCGTAGGAGCGGGAGCGTACTACGAGCAGTACTTC
NA,TRBJ1-5,TRBV20-1,NA,14,CSALLPGEDQPQHF,TGCAGTGCTTTACTCCCAGGGGAGGATCAGCCCCAGCATTTT
few,TRBJ1-2,TRBV5-1,NA,13,CASSLGSDPGYTF,TGCGCCAGCAGCTTGGGGTCAGATCCCGGCTACACCTTC
NA,TRBJ1-6,TRBV7-9,TRBD1,16,CASSLGQGDVASPLHF,TGTGCCAGCAGCTTGGGACAGGGTGATGTCGCTTCACCCCTCCACTTT
NA,TRBJ1-1,TRBV5-1,NA,15,CASSLDGVGGTEAFF,TGCGCCAGCAGCTTGGATGGGGTTGGGGGCACTGAAGCTTTCTTT
NA,TRBJ2-1,TRBV7-3,TRBD2,15,CASSKGLAGINEQFF,TGTGCCAGCAGCAAGGGACTAGCGGGTATAAATGAGCAGTTCTTC
few,TRBJ2-5,TRBV20-1,NA,14,CSARDHVLQETQYF,TGCAGTGCTAGAGATCACGTATTGCAAGAGACCCAGTACTTC
NA,TRBJ2-3,TRBV25-1,NA,14,CASSEYEDRDTQYF,TGTGCCAGCAGTGAATATGAGGATAGAGATACGCAGTATTTT
NA,TRBJ1-1,TRBV7-8,NA,13,CASSLGGSREAFF,TGTGCCAGCAGCTTAGGAGGGAGTCGTGAAGCTTTCTTT
NA,TRBJ2-4,TRBV7-2,NA,17,CASRQRSPGQDKNIQYF,TGTGCCAGCAGACAAAGATCTCCGGGGCAGGACAAAAACATTCAGTACTTC
few,TRBJ2-1,TRBV2,TRBD2,14,CASSVERDGNEQFF,TGTGCCAGCAGTGTCGAGCGGGACGGCAATGAGCAGTTCTTC
few,TRBJ1-5,TRBV11-2,NA,17,CASSPLLQGGGNQPQHF,TGTGCCAGCAGTCCTTTGCTTCAGGGCGGTGGCAATCAGCCCCAGCATTTT
NA,TRBJ1-1,TRBV5-5,NA,15,CASSLATTGLGKAFF,TGTGCCAGCAGCTTGGCAACTACGGGACTCGGGAAGGCTTTCTTT
few,TRBJ2-2,TRBV11-1,TRBD1,14,CASKDRVAVGELFF,TGTGCCAGCAAAGACAGGGTTGCGGTCGGGGAGCTGTTTTTT
NA,TRBJ1-4,TRBV2,TRBD1,14,CAKQGVGVGEKLFF,TGTGCCAAACAGGGGGTCGGAGTCGGTGAAAAACTGTTTTTT
many,TRBJ2-3,TRBV20-1,TRBD2,14,CSAFPSGRSDTQYF,TGCAGTGCTTTTCCTAGCGGGAGGTCAGATACGCAGTATTTT
few,TRBJ1-1,TRBV6-2/TRBV6-3,NA,13,CASRNWGNTEAFF,TGTGCCAGCCGGAACTGGGGAAACACTGAAGCTTTCTTT
many,TRBJ1-5,TRBV15,NA,13,CATSRAKDGPQHF,TGTGCCACCAGCAGAGCGAAGGACGGTCCCCAGCATTTT
NA,TRBJ2-7,TRBV20-1,NA,15,CSARDGGKPSYEQYF,TGCAGTGCTAGAGATGGGGGGAAACCCTCCTACGAGCAGTACTTC
NA,TRBJ2-1,TRBV10-3,TRBD2,17,CASSAGLAGGTYNEQIF,TGTGCCAGCAGTGCCGGACTAGCGGGAGGGACCTACAATGAGCAGATCTTC
many,TRBJ1-6,TRBV4-3,TRBD1,16,CASSHRGGEGNSPLHF,TGCGCCAGCAGCCACAGGGGGGGAGAGGGTAATTCACCCCTCCACTTT
NA,TRBJ2-2,TRBV7-9,NA,17,CASSPQGGSSNTGELFF,TGTGCCAGCAGCCCCCAGGGGGGGTCTTCGAACACCGGGGAGCTGTTTTTT
few,TRBJ2-1,TRBV4-1,TRBD2,17,CASSRGGLAGVYNEQFF,TGCGCCAGCAGCCGAGGGGGACTAGCGGGGGTGTACAATGAGCAGTTCTTC
NA,TRBJ2-3,TRBV7-9,NA,16,CASSLWLGGGTDTQYF,TGTGCCAGCAGCTTATGGCTCGGAGGGGGCACAGATACGCAGTATTTT
once,TRBJ2-5,TRBV19,NA,12,CASSIRQETQYF,TGTGCCAGTAGTATTCGTCAAGAGACCCAGTACTTC
once,TRBJ2-3,TRBV27,TRBD1,16,CASSFWIGGLTDTQYF,TGTGCCAGCAGTTTTTGGATAGGGGGCCTGACAGATACGCAGTATTTT
NA,TRBJ2-7,TRBV20-1,TRBD2,14,CSALAGGPPYEQYF,TGCAGTGCTTTAGCGGGAGGGCCTCCCTACGAGCAGTACTTC
NA,TRBJ2-3,TRBV20-1,NA,14,CSAPLVALTDTQYF,TGCAGTGCTCCCCTAGTTGCCCTCACAGATACGCAGTATTTT
NA,TRBJ2-5,TRBV7-2,NA,15,CASSLRVGRVETQYF,TGTGCCAGCAGCTTAAGGGTCGGCAGGGTAGAGACCCAGTACTTC